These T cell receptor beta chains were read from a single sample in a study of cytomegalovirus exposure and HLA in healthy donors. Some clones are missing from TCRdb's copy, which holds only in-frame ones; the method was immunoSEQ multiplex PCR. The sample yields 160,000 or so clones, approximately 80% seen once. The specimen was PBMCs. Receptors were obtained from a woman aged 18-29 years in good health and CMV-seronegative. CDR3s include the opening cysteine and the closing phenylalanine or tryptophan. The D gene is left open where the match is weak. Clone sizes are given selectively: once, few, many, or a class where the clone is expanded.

CDR3aa: CASSVVRGGAGWTEAFF
CDR3nt: TGTGCCAGCAGCGTAGTTCGAGGAGGGGCAGGTTGGACTGAAGCTTTCTTT
abundance: .
j_gene: TRBJ1-1
d_gene: .
v_gene: TRBV9

CDR3aa: CASSPGGSSYNEQFF
CDR3nt: TGTGCCAGCAGCCCAGGGGGGAGCTCCTACAATGAGCAGTTCTTC
abundance: .
j_gene: TRBJ2-1
d_gene: .
v_gene: TRBV28

CDR3aa: CATLIGGMRSAKNIQYF
CDR3nt: TGTGCCACACTTATCGGGGGAATGCGCTCAGCCAAAAACATTCAGTACTTC
abundance: once
j_gene: TRBJ2-4
d_gene: .
v_gene: TRBV28

CDR3aa: CSARWAHEQFF
CDR3nt: TGCAGTGCTAGGTGGGCCCATGAGCAGTTCTTC
abundance: .
j_gene: TRBJ2-1
d_gene: .
v_gene: TRBV20-1

CDR3aa: CASSQSYEQYF
CDR3nt: TGTGCCAGCAGTCAGTCATACGAGCAGTACTTC
abundance: .
j_gene: TRBJ2-7
d_gene: .
v_gene: TRBV28

CDR3aa: CASSTRGYTEAFF
CDR3nt: TGTGCCAGTAGTACTCGGGGATACACTGAAGCTTTCTTT
abundance: .
j_gene: TRBJ1-1
d_gene: .
v_gene: TRBV19

CDR3aa: CASSRQENTEAFF
CDR3nt: TGTGCCAGCAGTAGACAGGAGAACACTGAAGCTTTCTTT
abundance: few
j_gene: TRBJ1-1
d_gene: .
v_gene: TRBV2

CDR3aa: CASSPRGVYNEQFF
CDR3nt: TGTGCCAGCAGTCCCAGAGGCGTATACAATGAGCAGTTCTTC
abundance: .
j_gene: TRBJ2-1
d_gene: .
v_gene: TRBV5-4

CDR3aa: CASSFAQTNEKLFF
CDR3nt: TGTGCCAGCAGCTTTGCACAAACTAATGAAAAACTGTTTTTT
abundance: .
j_gene: TRBJ1-4
d_gene: .
v_gene: TRBV7-9

CDR3aa: CAISERGNNEKLFF
CDR3nt: TGTGCCATCAGTGAGAGGGGGAATAATGAAAAACTGTTTTTT
abundance: .
j_gene: TRBJ1-4
d_gene: .
v_gene: TRBV10-3

CDR3aa: CASSIWAGQRTGELFF
CDR3nt: TGTGCCAGTAGTATTTGGGCAGGACAGAGGACCGGGGAGCTGTTTTTT
abundance: .
j_gene: TRBJ2-2
d_gene: .
v_gene: TRBV19

CDR3aa: CASRFRQDLNTEAFF
CDR3nt: TGCGCCAGCAGGTTTCGACAGGACCTAAACACTGAAGCTTTCTTT
abundance: few
j_gene: TRBJ1-1
d_gene: .
v_gene: TRBV4-1

CDR3aa: CASSLSRGAHETQYF
CDR3nt: TGCGCCAGCAGCTTAAGCCGGGGGGCGCATGAGACCCAGTACTTC
abundance: .
j_gene: TRBJ2-5
d_gene: .
v_gene: TRBV5-1

CDR3aa: CASSDRGAGSPLNPNTEAFF
CDR3nt: TGCGCCAGCAGTGACAGGGGCGCAGGCTCGCCACTCAACCCGAACACTGAAGCTTTCTTT
abundance: once
j_gene: TRBJ1-1
d_gene: .
v_gene: TRBV10-1

CDR3aa: CASSFGGPEAFF
CDR3nt: TGTGCCAGCAGCTTTGGGGGCCCTGAAGCTTTCTTT
abundance: .
j_gene: TRBJ1-1
d_gene: .
v_gene: TRBV5-4

CDR3aa: CASSRGTGVQETQYF
CDR3nt: TGTGCCAGCAGCCGAGGGACAGGGGTCCAAGAGACCCAGTACTTC
abundance: few
j_gene: TRBJ2-5
d_gene: TRBD1
v_gene: TRBV7-3

CDR3aa: CAWRTGHGYTF
CDR3nt: TGTGCCTGGCGGACTGGGCATGGCTACACCTTC
abundance: .
j_gene: TRBJ1-2
d_gene: .
v_gene: TRBV30

CDR3aa: CSVEYGRGIANTGELFF
CDR3nt: TGCAGCGTTGAGTACGGCAGGGGGATTGCGAACACCGGGGAGCTGTTTTTT
abundance: once
j_gene: TRBJ2-2
d_gene: TRBD1
v_gene: TRBV29-1

CDR3aa: CASSEVSSGELFF
CDR3nt: TGTGCCAGCAGTGAAGTTAGTTCCGGGGAGCTGTTTTTT
abundance: .
j_gene: TRBJ2-2
d_gene: .
v_gene: TRBV2

CDR3aa: CASSRFGQGQETQYF
CDR3nt: TGCGCCAGCAGCCGATTTGGACAGGGTCAAGAGACCCAGTACTTC
abundance: .
j_gene: TRBJ2-5
d_gene: TRBD1
v_gene: TRBV5-1

CDR3aa: CASSRGGWVYEQYF
CDR3nt: TGTGCCAGCAGCCGCGGGGGTTGGGTCTACGAGCAGTACTTC
abundance: .
j_gene: TRBJ2-7
d_gene: TRBD2
v_gene: TRBV7-2

CDR3aa: CASSFGGAHTGELFF
CDR3nt: TGTGCCAGCAGCTTCGGGGGGGCCCACACCGGGGAGCTGTTTTTT
abundance: once
j_gene: TRBJ2-2
d_gene: TRBD2
v_gene: TRBV7-9

CDR3aa: CASSIINWDRGYNEQFF
CDR3nt: TGTGCCAGCTCAATTATTAATTGGGACAGGGGATACAATGAGCAGTTCTTC
abundance: .
j_gene: TRBJ2-1
d_gene: TRBD1
v_gene: TRBV18

CDR3aa: CASSLATNEKLFF
CDR3nt: TGCGCCAGCAGCTTGGCGACTAATGAAAAACTGTTTTTT
abundance: .
j_gene: TRBJ1-4
d_gene: .
v_gene: TRBV5-1

CDR3aa: CASSSRGSLDQPQHF
CDR3nt: TGTGCCAGCAGTTCCCGAGGTAGTCTGGATCAGCCCCAGCATTTT
abundance: .
j_gene: TRBJ1-5
d_gene: .
v_gene: TRBV28

CDR3aa: CASSRISSYNEQFF
CDR3nt: TGTGCCAGCAGCCGTATTAGCTCCTACAATGAGCAGTTCTTC
abundance: .
j_gene: TRBJ2-1
d_gene: .
v_gene: TRBV2

CDR3aa: CASSYSRAGGSDEQFF
CDR3nt: TGTGCCAGCAGTTACTCGAGGGCAGGGGGCTCGGATGAGCAGTTCTTC
abundance: .
j_gene: TRBJ2-1
d_gene: TRBD1
v_gene: TRBV6-5

CDR3aa: CASSLGQGRTDTQYF
CDR3nt: TGTGCCAGCAGTTTAGGACAGGGACGCACAGATACGCAGTATTTT
abundance: .
j_gene: TRBJ2-3
d_gene: TRBD1
v_gene: TRBV27

CDR3aa: CASSLFTLGHPPRGGIYF
CDR3nt: TGTGCCAGCAGCTTATTTACCCTCGGACATCCCCCTAGGGGCGGCATATATTTT
abundance: .
j_gene: TRBJ1-3
d_gene: .
v_gene: TRBV11-3

CDR3aa: CASSLVGPRDSKETQYF
CDR3nt: TGTGCCAGCAGCTTAGTAGGCCCCCGGGACAGTAAAGAGACCCAGTACTTC
abundance: .
j_gene: TRBJ2-5
d_gene: TRBD1
v_gene: TRBV7-9

CDR3aa: CASSLAWGASEGNTIYF
CDR3nt: TGTGCCAGCAGCTTGGCCTGGGGCGCATCCGAGGGAAACACCATATATTTT
abundance: .
j_gene: TRBJ1-3
d_gene: .
v_gene: TRBV5-4

CDR3aa: CASSPEWVRVEETQYF
CDR3nt: TGTGCCAGCAGCCCTGAGTGGGTGAGGGTAGAGGAGACCCAGTACTTC
abundance: few
j_gene: TRBJ2-5
d_gene: .
v_gene: TRBV7-9

CDR3aa: CASSFTRGGNEQFF
CDR3nt: TGTGCCAGCAGTTTTACTAGAGGGGGCAATGAGCAGTTCTTC
abundance: .
j_gene: TRBJ2-1
d_gene: .
v_gene: TRBV6-5

CDR3aa: CASSQDMAGYGYTF
CDR3nt: TGTGCCAGCAGCCAAGATATGGCAGGGTATGGCTACACCTTC
abundance: few
j_gene: TRBJ1-2
d_gene: .
v_gene: TRBV14

CDR3aa: CASSEAMGQGNYEQYF
CDR3nt: TGTGCCAGCAGTGAAGCGATGGGACAGGGTAACTACGAGCAGTACTTC
abundance: .
j_gene: TRBJ2-7
d_gene: TRBD1
v_gene: TRBV6-1

CDR3aa: CASSYRVNTEAFF
CDR3nt: TGTGCCAGCAGTTACCGAGTGAACACTGAAGCTTTCTTT
abundance: few
j_gene: TRBJ1-1
d_gene: .
v_gene: TRBV6-5